A selection of T cell receptor beta chains follows, all from one sample in a study of T cell clusters in autoimmune cytopenias. One entry per CDR3 protein, without DNA, is what TCRdb gives after re-calling the multiplex PCR reads. Recorded for this sample: 7,000 to 9,000 distinct CDR3 sequences. These data also formed part of another study, on T cell repertoires in aging, cancer and after chemotherapy.

The sequenced sample consisted of peripheral blood. These receptors came from a human donor with an autoimmune cytopenia or autoimmune hepatitis (not recorded which). Each CDR3 is given with its conserved first and last residue. Clone size is given for some rows only: seen once, a few or many times, or a class if the clone is expanded.

TRBV10-3	TRBJ2-2	.	CAISGVGGTGELFF
TRBV20-1	TRBJ1-3	.	CSARAGTGVLGNTIYF
TRBV15	TRBJ1-5	.	CATSREGPRVSNQPQHF
TRBV5-6	TRBJ1-2	.	CASSFRDRGYYGYTF
TRBV6-5	TRBJ1-1	.	CASSYATGVWTEAFF
TRBV20-1	TRBJ1-2	.	CSAVANKLGTF
TRBV11-2	TRBJ2-7	.	CASSLDPGGGSDRYEQYF
TRBV27	TRBJ2-5	.	CASSLKGAAETQYF
TRBV24-1	TRBJ2-1	.	CATSDLKREGHNEQFF
TRBV15	TRBJ1-4	.	CATSRDQFEKLFF
TRBV10-3	TRBJ2-2	.	CAISDDIGTGELFF
TRBV12-3/TRBV12-4	TRBJ2-7	.	CASSVGGDFYEQYF
TRBV5-1	TRBJ1-2	.	CASSHRGTGNEAYGYTF
TRBV20-1	TRBJ2-3	medium-sized	CSARGVAGGGTDTQYF
TRBV11-2	TRBJ1-1	.	CASSLMFVGNSNTEAFF
TRBV7-6	TRBJ1-5	medium-sized	CASSFGTDSNQPQHF
TRBV10-3	TRBJ2-7	.	CAISERTEYYEQYF